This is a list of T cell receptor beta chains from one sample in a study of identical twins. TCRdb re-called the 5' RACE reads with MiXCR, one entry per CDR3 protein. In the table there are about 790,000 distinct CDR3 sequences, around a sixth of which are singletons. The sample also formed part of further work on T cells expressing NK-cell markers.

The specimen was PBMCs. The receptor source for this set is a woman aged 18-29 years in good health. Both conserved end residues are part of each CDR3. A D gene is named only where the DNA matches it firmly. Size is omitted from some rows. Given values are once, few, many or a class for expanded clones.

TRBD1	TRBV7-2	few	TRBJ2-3	CASSPQGGRTDTQYF	TGTGCCAGCAGCCCCCAAGGGGGCCGCACAGATACGCAGTATTTT
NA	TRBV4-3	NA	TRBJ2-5	CASSQVNGDETQYF	TGCGCCAGCAGCCAAGTTAATGGGGACGAGACCCAGTACTTC
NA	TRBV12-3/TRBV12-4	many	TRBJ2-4	CASSLGAKNIQYF	TGTGCCAGCAGCTTAGGAGCCAAAAACATTCAGTACTTC
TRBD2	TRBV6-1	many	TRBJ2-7	CASSRSGSGYEQYF	TGTGCCAGCAGTCGCAGCGGGAGTGGATACGAGCAGTACTTC
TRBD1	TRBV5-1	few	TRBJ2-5	CASSLYGTEIQETQYF	TGCGCCAGCAGCTTGTACGGGACAGAGATCCAAGAGACCCAGTACTTC
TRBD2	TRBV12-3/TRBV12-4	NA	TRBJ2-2	CASSPRVSGSSGELFF	TGTGCCAGCAGTCCCCGGGTTAGCGGGAGTTCCGGGGAGCTGTTTTTT
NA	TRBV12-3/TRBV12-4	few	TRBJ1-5	CASSFESGGNQPQHF	TGTGCCAGCAGTTTTGAGTCAGGGGGCAATCAGCCCCAGCATTTT
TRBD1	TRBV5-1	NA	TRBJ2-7	CASRTGQGGLYEQYF	TGCGCCAGCAGGACGGGACAGGGAGGACTTTACGAGCAGTACTTC
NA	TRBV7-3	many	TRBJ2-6	CASSMSSGANVLTF	TGTGCCAGCAGCATGAGCTCTGGGGCCAACGTCCTGACTTTC
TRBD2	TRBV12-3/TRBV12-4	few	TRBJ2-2	CASSYGTSGNRELFF	TGTGCCAGCAGTTACGGGACTAGCGGGAACAGGGAGCTGTTTTTT
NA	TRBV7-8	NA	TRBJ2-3	CASSSRQTDTQYF	TGTGCCAGCAGCTCTCGGCAGACGGATACGCAGTATTTT
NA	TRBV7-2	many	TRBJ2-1	CASSLAGDHNEQFF	TGTGCCAGCAGCTTAGCGGGAGACCACAATGAGCAGTTCTTC
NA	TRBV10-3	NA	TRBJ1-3	CAITDPGVSSGNTIYF	TGTGCCATCACCGATCCCGGCGTCTCCTCTGGAAACACCATATATTTT
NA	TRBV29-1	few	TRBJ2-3	CSVEAGADTQYF	TGCAGCGTTGAAGCCGGCGCAGATACGCAGTATTTT
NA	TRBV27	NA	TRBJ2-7	CASSRRGRTGSYEQYF	TGTGCCAGCAGCCGCCGGGGCCGAACAGGCTCCTACGAGCAGTACTTC
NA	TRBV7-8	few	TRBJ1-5	CASSLFTQPQHF	TGTGCCAGCAGCTTATTCACACAGCCCCAGCATTTT
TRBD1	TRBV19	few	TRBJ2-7	CATSKFAGTGLSYEQYF	TGTGCCACCTCCAAGTTTGCCGGGACAGGCCTCTCCTACGAGCAGTACTTC
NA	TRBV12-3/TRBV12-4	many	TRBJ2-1	CASSLTRQRNEQFF	TGTGCCAGCAGTTTAACTAGGCAGCGCAATGAGCAGTTCTTC
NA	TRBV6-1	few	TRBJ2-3	CASSTRGGRTDTQYF	TGTGCCAGCAGTACCAGGGGCGGGCGCACAGATACGCAGTATTTT
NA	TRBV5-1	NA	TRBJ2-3	CASSLKTAADTQYF	TGCGCCAGCAGCTTGAAGACAGCGGCAGATACGCAGTATTTT
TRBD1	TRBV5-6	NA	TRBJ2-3	CASGRQGRADTQYF	TGTGCCAGCGGGAGACAGGGAAGGGCGGATACGCAGTATTTT
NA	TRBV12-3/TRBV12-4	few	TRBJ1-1	CASRVGAPNTEAFF	TGTGCCAGTCGGGTCGGGGCACCGAACACTGAAGCTTTCTTT
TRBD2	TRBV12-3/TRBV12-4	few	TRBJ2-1	CASQLASGASEQFF	TGTGCCAGCCAATTAGCTAGCGGGGCAAGTGAGCAGTTCTTC
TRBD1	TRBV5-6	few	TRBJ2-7	CASSHGTGSFYEQYF	TGTGCCAGCAGCCACGGGACAGGGAGTTTCTACGAGCAGTACTTC
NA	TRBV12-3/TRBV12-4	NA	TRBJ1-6	CASTQGGRRSPLHF	TGTGCCAGCACCCAAGGGGGGAGACGCTCACCCCTCCACTTT
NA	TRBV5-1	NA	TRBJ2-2	CASSLLPTGQGGELFF	TGCGCCAGCAGCTTACTACCCACAGGGCAAGGCGGGGAGCTGTTTTTT
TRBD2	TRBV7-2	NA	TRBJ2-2	CASSNRLAVTGELFF	TGTGCCAGCAGCAACCGACTAGCGGTCACCGGGGAGCTGTTTTTT
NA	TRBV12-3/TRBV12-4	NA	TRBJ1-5	CASSDPGRGNQPQHF	TGTGCCAGCAGTGATCCTGGTCGCGGCAATCAGCCCCAGCATTTT
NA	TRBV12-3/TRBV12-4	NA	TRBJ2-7	CASSPGSLEGTYEQYF	TGTGCCAGCAGTCCCGGGAGCCTGGAGGGTACCTACGAGCAGTACTTC
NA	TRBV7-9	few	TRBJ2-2	CASSLGGRDLNTGELFF	TGTGCCAGCAGCTTAGGAGGCAGGGACTTGAACACCGGGGAGCTGTTTTTT
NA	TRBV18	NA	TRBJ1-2	CASSPLRDGYTF	TGTGCCAGCTCACCACTGAGGGATGGCTACACCTTC
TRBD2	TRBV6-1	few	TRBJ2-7	CASNEVAGLSLGYEQYF	TGTGCCAGCAATGAGGTAGCGGGCCTTTCTTTAGGCTACGAGCAGTACTTC
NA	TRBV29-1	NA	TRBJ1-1	CSGPGPLNTEAFF	TGCAGCGGCCCGGGTCCCCTGAACACTGAAGCTTTCTTT
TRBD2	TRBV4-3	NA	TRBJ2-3	CASSQGPSGGFTDTQYF	TGCGCCAGCAGCCAAGGCCCCTCGGGAGGGTTCACAGATACGCAGTATTTT
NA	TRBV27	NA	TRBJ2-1	CASSSWNEQFF	TGTGCCAGCAGCTCCTGGAATGAGCAGTTCTTC
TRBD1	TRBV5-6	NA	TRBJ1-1	CASSSTGGAEAFF	TGTGCCAGCAGCTCGACAGGGGGTGCTGAAGCTTTCTTT
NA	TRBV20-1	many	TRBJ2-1	CSASVPTGPRSENEQFF	TGCAGTGCTAGTGTCCCGACTGGGCCACGGTCGGAGAATGAGCAGTTCTTC
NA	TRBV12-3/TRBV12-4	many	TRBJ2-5	CASSLARRGLKTQYF	TGTGCCAGCAGTTTAGCGCGTCGGGGGTTGAAGACCCAGTACTTC
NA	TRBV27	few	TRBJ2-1	CASSTLSRTGRANEQFF	TGTGCCAGCAGTACCTTGTCTCGGACAGGGAGGGCGAATGAGCAGTTCTTC
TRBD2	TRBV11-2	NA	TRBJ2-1	CASSLEGRDYLSSSYNEQFF	TGTGCCAGCAGCTTAGAAGGTCGGGACTACCTCTCCTCCTCCTACAATGAGCAGTTCTTC
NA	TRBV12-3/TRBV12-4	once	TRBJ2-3	CASSLVNQRGFYDADTQYF	TGTGCCAGCAGTTTAGTAAACCAAAGGGGATTTTACGACGCAGATACGCAGTATTTT
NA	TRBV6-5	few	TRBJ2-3	CASSNQAETQYF	TGTGCCAGCAGTAATCAGGCTGAAACGCAGTATTTT
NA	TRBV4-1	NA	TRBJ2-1	CASRSLAGLSSYNEQFF	TGCGCCAGCAGGAGTCTTGCGGGCTTAAGCTCCTACAATGAGCAGTTCTTC
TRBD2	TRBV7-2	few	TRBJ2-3	CASSLESGRTDTQYF	TGTGCCAGCAGCTTAGAAAGCGGGAGGACAGATACGCAGTATTTT
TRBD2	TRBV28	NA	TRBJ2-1	CASSSPLAGGRDEQFF	TGTGCCAGCAGTTCCCCACTAGCGGGAGGGAGGGATGAGCAGTTCTTC
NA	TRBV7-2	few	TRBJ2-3	CASSPAGRGSDTQYF	TGTGCCAGCAGCCCTGCCGGGAGAGGGTCAGATACGCAGTATTTT
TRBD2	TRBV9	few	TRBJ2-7	CASSPGGRVAGFNEQYF	TGTGCCAGCAGCCCGGGAGGGAGGGTAGCGGGATTCAACGAGCAGTACTTC
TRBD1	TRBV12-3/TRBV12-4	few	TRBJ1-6	CASSSRGRAPLHF	TGTGCCAGCAGTAGCAGGGGGCGCGCACCCCTCCACTTT
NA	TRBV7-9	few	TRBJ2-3	CASSLRGFSTDTQYF	TGTGCCAGCAGCTTAAGGGGGTTCAGCACAGATACGCAGTATTTT
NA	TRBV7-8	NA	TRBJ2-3	CASSQPQGASGTDTQYF	TGTGCCAGCAGCCAACCACAGGGGGCTAGCGGGACAGATACGCAGTATTTT
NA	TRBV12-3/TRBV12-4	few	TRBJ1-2	CASSFRQNRIDYGYTF	TGTGCCAGCAGTTTCCGACAAAACCGGATTGACTATGGCTACACCTTC
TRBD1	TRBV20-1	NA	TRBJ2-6	CSAGTDSGANVLTF	TGCAGTGCTGGGACAGACTCTGGGGCCAACGTCCTGACTTTC
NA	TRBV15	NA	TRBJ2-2	CATSRGDFNTGELFF	TGTGCCACCAGCAGAGGGGACTTTAACACCGGGGAGCTGTTTTTT
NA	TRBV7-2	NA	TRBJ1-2	CASSLASREDGYTF	TGTGCCAGCAGCTTAGCGTCCAGGGAAGATGGCTACACCTTC
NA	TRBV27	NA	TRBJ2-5	CASSPGRFTGGETQYF	TGTGCCAGCAGCCCGGGACGATTTACTGGGGGGGAGACCCAGTACTTC
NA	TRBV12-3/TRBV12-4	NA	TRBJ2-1	CASSLKILYNEQFF	TGTGCCAGCAGTTTGAAGATACTGTACAATGAGCAGTTCTTC
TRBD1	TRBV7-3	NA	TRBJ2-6	CASSSNPRTGAFSGANVLTF	TGTGCCAGCAGCTCTAACCCCAGGACAGGGGCCTTCTCTGGGGCCAACGTCCTGACTTTC
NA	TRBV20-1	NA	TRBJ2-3	CSARSLGRPDSTDTQYF	TGCAGTGCTAGGTCCCTAGGGCGACCGGACTCGACAGATACGCAGTATTTT
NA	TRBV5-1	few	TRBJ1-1	CASSFRVGVDTEAFF	TGCGCCAGCAGCTTCCGGGTAGGGGTAGACACTGAAGCTTTCTTT
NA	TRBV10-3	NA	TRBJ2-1	CAISELEDLPPVF	TGTGCCATCAGTGAGTTGGAAGACCTCCCACCAGTCTTC